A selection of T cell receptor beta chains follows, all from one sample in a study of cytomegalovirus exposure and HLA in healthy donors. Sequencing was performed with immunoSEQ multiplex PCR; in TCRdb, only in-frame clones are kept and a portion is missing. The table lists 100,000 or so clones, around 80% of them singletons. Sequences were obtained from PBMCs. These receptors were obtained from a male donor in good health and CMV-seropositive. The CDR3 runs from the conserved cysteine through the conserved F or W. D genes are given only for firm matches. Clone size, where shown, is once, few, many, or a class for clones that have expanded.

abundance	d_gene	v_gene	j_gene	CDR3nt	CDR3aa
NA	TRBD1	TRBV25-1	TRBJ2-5	TGTGCCAGCAGTGTCGACCAGGGACAGGGTTTTCTAGAGACCCAGTACTTC	CASSVDQGQGFLETQYF
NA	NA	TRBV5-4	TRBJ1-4	TGTGCCAGCAGCTTGCGGGAATCTAATGAAAAACTGTTTTTT	CASSLRESNEKLFF
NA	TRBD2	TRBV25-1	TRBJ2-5	TGTGCCAGCAGTGCGCGAGCGGGGGGGGATGAGACCCAGTACTTC	CASSARAGGDETQYF
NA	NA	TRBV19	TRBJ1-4	TGTGCCAGTAGTTCATATAAGGGGCCAACTAATGAAAAACTGTTTTTT	CASSSYKGPTNEKLFF
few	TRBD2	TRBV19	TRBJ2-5	TGTGCCAGTAGTATAGTAGGCCTAGCGGAAGAGACCCAGTACTTC	CASSIVGLAEETQYF
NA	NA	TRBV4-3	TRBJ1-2	TGCGCCAGCAGCCCGACAGCTAACTATGGCTACACCTTC	CASSPTANYGYTF
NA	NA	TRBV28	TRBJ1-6	TGTGCCAGCAGTTCGGCCGGGAATTCACCCCTCCACTTT	CASSSAGNSPLHF
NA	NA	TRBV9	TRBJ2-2	TGTGCCAGCAGCGTAGGTAGCTCCCCCACCGGGGAGCTGTTTTTT	CASSVGSSPTGELFF
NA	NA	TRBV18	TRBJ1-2	TGTGCCAGCTCACCACTTTTGTCACCAAGTCTCTTTTTCGGGGTTGGCTACACCTTC	CASSPLLSPSLFFGVGYTF
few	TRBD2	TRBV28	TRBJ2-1	TGTGCCAGCAGTCCCCGCCTACTAGCGGGGCTGGATGAGCAGTTCTTC	CASSPRLLAGLDEQFF
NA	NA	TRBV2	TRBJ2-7	TGTGCCAGCAGGCCAACCATCGGGCAGGGAACGAATTACGAGCAGTACTTC	CASRPTIGQGTNYEQYF
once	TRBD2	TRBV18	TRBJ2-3	TGTGCCAGCTCACCCACCGTGCCAGCGGGGGGGGGTAATACGCAGTATTTT	CASSPTVPAGGGNTQYF
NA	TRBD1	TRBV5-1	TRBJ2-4	TGCGCCAGCAGCTTGGCCCTACTGGACAGGGGGAGGCCCTGGTACGAAAACATTCAGTACTTC	CASSLALLDRGRPWYENIQYF
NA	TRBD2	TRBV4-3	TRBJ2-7	TGCGCCAGCAGCCCGTCACTAGCGGCAGGCGAGCAGTACTTC	CASSPSLAAGEQYF
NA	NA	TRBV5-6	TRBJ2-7	TGTGCCAGCAGCTTGGACTCGTACTACGAGCAGTACTTC	CASSLDSYYEQYF
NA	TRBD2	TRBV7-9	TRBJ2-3	TGTGCCAGCAGCTTAGCGAGCGGGGGGTATACGCAGTATTTT	CASSLASGGYTQYF
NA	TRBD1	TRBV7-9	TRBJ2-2	TGTGCCAGCAGCCTGGGACAGGGGATAAACACCGGGGAGCTGTTTTTT	CASSLGQGINTGELFF